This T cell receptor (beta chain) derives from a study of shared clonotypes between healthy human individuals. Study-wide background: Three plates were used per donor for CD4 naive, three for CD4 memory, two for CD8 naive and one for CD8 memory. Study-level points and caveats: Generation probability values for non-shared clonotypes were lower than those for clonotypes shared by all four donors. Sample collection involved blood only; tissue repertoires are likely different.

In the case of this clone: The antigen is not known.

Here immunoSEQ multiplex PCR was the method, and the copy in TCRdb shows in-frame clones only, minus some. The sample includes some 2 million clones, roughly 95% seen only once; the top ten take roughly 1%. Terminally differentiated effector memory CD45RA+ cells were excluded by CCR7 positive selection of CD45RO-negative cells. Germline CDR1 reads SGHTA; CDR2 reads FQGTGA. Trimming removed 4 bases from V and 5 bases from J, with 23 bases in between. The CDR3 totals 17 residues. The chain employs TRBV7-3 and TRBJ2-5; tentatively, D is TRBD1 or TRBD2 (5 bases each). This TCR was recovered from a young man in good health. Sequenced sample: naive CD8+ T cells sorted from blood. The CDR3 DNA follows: TGTGCCAGCAGCTCGGAGGCTGGTGGTAGGGGTTTGGAGACCCAGTACTTC. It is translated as CASSSEAGGRGLETQYF. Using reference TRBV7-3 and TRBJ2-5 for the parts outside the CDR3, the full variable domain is GAGVSQTPSNKVTEKGKYVELRCDPISGHTALYWYRQSLGQGPEFLIYFQGTGAADDSGLPNDRFFAVRPEGSVSTLKIQRTERGDSAVYLCASSSEAGGRGLETQYFGPGTRLLVL.